This TCR beta chain was sequenced during a study of blood T cell repertoires in COVID-19. Study-level background: The origin of the acute and convalescent COVID-19 samples was the United States, Italy and Spain. Sources were T cells, B-cell-depleted T cells, or PBMCs; the material itself was cDNA or gDNA.

Under the authors' procedure: Amplification of reference gene primers provided the estimated nucleated cell counts. Assay used: immunoSEQ multiplex PCR; TCRdb lists only in-frame clones, some missing. V and J calls and clone size are as listed in that table; D and trimming were resolved from the DNA. This table has around 270,000 clones, over 75% appearing once. Germline CDR1 and CDR2: MDHEN and SYDVKM. The junction had 7 bases not matched to a gene; V was cut back by 0 bases and J by 7 bases. The CDR3 has 16 residues. The sequence was collected from a woman aged 45-65 years with acute or convalescent COVID-19. The specimen sequenced was peripheral blood. The gene calls are TRBV28 and TRBJ1-5; 9 positions match TRBD1. The CDR3 reads CASSLWDRGGRQPQHF. The CDR3 bases are TGTGCCAGCAGTTTATGGGACAGGGGAGGGCGCCAGCCCCAGCATTTT.